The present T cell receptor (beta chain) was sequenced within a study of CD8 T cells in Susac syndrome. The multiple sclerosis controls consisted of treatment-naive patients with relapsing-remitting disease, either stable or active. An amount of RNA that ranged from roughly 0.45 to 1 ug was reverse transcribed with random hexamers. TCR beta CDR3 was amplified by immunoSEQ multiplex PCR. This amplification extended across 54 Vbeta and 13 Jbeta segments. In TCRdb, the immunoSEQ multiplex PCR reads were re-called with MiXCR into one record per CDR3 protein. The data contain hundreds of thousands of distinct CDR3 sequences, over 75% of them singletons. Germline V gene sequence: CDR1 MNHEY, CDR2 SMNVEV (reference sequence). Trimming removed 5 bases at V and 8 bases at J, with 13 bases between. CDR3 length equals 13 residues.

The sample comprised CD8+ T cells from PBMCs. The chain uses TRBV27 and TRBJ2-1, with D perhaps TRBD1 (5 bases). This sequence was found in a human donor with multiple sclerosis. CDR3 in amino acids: CASSPRGYHEQFF. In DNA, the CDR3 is TGTGCCAGCAGTCCTAGGGGTTACCATGAGCAGTTCTTC.